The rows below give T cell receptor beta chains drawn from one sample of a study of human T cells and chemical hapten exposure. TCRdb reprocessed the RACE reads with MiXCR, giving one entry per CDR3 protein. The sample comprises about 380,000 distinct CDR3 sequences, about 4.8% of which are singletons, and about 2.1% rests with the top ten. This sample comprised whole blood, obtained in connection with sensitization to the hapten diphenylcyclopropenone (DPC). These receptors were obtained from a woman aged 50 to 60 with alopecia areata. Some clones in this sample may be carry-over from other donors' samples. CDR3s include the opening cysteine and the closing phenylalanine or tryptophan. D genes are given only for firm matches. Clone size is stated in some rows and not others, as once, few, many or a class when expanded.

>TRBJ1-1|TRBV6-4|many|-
CASSEKMNTEAFF
TGTGCCAGCAGTGAGAAGATGAACACTGAAGCTTTCTTT
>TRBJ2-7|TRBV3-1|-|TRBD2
CASSQITVEGGTYEQYF
TGTGCCAGCAGCCAAATAACCGTGGAGGGAGGGACCTACGAGCAGTACTTC
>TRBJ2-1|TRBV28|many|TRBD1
CASSLGQGLWDEQFF
TGTGCCAGCAGTTTAGGACAGGGGTTGTGGGATGAGCAGTTCTTC
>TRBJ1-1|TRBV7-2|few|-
CASSSSQAPNTEAFF
TGTGCCAGCAGCTCCTCACAGGCCCCGAACACTGAAGCTTTCTTT
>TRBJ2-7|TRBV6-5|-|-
CASSYGMGGLNEQYF
TGTGCCAGCAGTTACGGGATGGGGGGGCTGAACGAGCAGTACTTC
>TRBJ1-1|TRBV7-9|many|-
CASSLVIGGTEAFF
TGTGCCAGCAGCTTAGTAATCGGCGGCACTGAAGCTTTCTTT
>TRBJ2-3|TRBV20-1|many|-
CSARAPGDTQYF
TGCAGTGCTAGAGCCCCGGGGGATACGCAGTATTTT
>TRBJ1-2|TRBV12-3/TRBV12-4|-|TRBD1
CASTDRAYGYTF
TGTGCCAGCACCGACAGGGCCTATGGCTACACCTTC
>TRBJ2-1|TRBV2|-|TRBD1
CASLGTADNEQFF
TGTGCCAGCTTGGGGACAGCTGACAATGAGCAGTTCTTC
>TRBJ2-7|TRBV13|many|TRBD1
CASSFGQGKHEQYF
TGTGCCAGCAGCTTCGGACAGGGGAAGCACGAGCAGTACTTC
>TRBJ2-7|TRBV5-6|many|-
CASSVNSEQYF
TGTGCCAGCAGCGTAAATAGCGAGCAGTACTTC
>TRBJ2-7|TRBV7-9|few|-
CASSPDSPLYEQYF
TGTGCCAGCAGCCCGGACAGCCCCCTCTACGAGCAGTACTTC
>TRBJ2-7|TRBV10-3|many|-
CAISEGSFEQYF
TGTGCCATCAGTGAAGGCTCTTTCGAGCAGTACTTC
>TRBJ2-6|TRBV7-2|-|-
CATNGGSGANVLTF
TGTGCCACCAACGGGGGTTCAGGGGCCAACGTCCTGACTTTC
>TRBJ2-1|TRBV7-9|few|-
CASSSDPNEQFF
TGTGCCAGCAGCTCCGACCCCAATGAGCAGTTCTTC
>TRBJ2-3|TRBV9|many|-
CASMGGPSTDTQYF
TGTGCCAGCATGGGCGGCCCTAGCACAGATACGCAGTATTTT
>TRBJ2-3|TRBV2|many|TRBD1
CASHRDRATDTQYF
TGTGCCAGCCACCGGGACAGGGCCACAGATACGCAGTATTTT
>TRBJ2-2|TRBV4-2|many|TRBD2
CASREETAPTGELFF
TGTGCCAGCCGGGAGGAGACAGCTCCCACCGGGGAGCTGTTTTTT
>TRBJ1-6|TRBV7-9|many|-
CASSLSAGVDSPLHF
TGTGCCAGCAGCTTAAGCGCAGGGGTAGACTCACCCCTCCACTTT
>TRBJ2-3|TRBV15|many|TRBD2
CATSSSLAGAGTDTQYF
TGTGCCACCAGCTCTTCACTAGCGGGGGCTGGCACAGATACGCAGTATTTT
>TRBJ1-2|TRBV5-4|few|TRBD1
CASKSGQNYGYTF
TGTGCCAGCAAGTCGGGACAGAACTATGGCTACACCTTC
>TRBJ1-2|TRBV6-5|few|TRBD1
CASSYRQGDGYTF
TGTGCCAGCAGTTACAGACAGGGGGATGGCTACACCTTC
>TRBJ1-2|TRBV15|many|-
CATQGGDGYGYTF
TGTGCCACCCAAGGAGGGGACGGCTATGGCTACACCTTC
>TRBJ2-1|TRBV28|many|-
CASRSYSSSYNEQFF
TGTGCCAGCAGGTCGTACTCCAGCTCCTACAATGAGCAGTTCTTC
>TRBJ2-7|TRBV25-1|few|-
CASSETLPLEQYF
TGTGCCAGCAGTGAAACCCTTCCCCTCGAGCAGTACTTC
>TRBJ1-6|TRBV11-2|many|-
CASSPTGTANSPLHF
TGTGCCAGCAGCCCAACCGGGACGGCAAATTCACCCCTCCACTTT
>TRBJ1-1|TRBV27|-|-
CASSLSPTTLTEAFF
TGTGCCAGCAGTTTATCTCCCACGACCCTCACTGAAGCTTTCTTT